The clone carrying this T cell receptor beta chain came up many times. Its target is not known. This entry comes from a study of regulatory T cells in long-lasting Graves disease. For the study at large: Newly diagnosed Graves' patients had taken antithyroid drugs under 3 months. Findings and limits, study-wide: Lower TCR diversity characterized persistent Graves' patients relative to newly diagnosed patients. Persistent patients shared 2,500 to 3,000 public clonotypes among themselves. Newly diagnosed patients shared fewer, at 900 to 1,000.

The time point here: newly diagnosed GD, antithyroid drugs for less than 3 months. RNA extracted from PBMCs served as the sequencing template. Libraries of TCR beta came from iRepertoire HTBI primers plus Arm-PCR of CDR3 regions. TCRdb independently ran MiXCR on the multiplex PCR reads; one entry per CDR3 protein. The profile shows 450,000 to 700,000 distinct CDR3 sequences, about 13% of them singletons. These data were also filed under a second study, of T cells in Graves' hyperthyroidism and ophthalmopathy. That report adds: The HTBI primer set drove a first-round RT-PCR of the TCR CDR3.

The clonotype comes from a man younger than 40 with Graves disease. The sequencing here drew on peripheral blood mononuclear cells (PBMCs), taken at new diagnosis, from a patient treated with antithyroid drugs.

The CDR3 protein is CASSESIAPRPYGYTF. The CDR3 region has the DNA TGCGCCAGCAGTGAGTCGATCGCCCCCCGGCCCTATGGCTACACCTTC. The rearrangement joins TRBV10-1 to TRBJ1-2; D gene ambiguous. The V gene's germline CDR1 is WNHNN and CDR2 SYGVQD (reference sequence). V lost 0 bases, J lost 4 bases, and 15 bases lay in between. The CDR3 spans 16 residues.